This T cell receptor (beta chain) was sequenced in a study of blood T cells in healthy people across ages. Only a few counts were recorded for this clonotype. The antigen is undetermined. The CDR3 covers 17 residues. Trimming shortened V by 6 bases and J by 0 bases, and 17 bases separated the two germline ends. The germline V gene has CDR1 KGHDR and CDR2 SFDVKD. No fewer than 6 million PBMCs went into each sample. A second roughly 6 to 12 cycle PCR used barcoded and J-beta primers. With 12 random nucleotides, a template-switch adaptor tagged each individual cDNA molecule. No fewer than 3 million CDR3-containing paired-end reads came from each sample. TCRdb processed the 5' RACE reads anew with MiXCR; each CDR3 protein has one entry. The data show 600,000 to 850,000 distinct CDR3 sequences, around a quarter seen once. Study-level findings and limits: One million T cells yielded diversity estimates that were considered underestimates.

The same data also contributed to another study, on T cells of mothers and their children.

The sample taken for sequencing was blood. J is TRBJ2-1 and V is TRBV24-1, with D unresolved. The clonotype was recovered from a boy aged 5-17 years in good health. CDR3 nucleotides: TGTGCCACCAGTCCTGGCACGGGCCTCAGCTCCTACAATGAGCAGTTCTTC. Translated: CATSPGTGLSSYNEQFF.